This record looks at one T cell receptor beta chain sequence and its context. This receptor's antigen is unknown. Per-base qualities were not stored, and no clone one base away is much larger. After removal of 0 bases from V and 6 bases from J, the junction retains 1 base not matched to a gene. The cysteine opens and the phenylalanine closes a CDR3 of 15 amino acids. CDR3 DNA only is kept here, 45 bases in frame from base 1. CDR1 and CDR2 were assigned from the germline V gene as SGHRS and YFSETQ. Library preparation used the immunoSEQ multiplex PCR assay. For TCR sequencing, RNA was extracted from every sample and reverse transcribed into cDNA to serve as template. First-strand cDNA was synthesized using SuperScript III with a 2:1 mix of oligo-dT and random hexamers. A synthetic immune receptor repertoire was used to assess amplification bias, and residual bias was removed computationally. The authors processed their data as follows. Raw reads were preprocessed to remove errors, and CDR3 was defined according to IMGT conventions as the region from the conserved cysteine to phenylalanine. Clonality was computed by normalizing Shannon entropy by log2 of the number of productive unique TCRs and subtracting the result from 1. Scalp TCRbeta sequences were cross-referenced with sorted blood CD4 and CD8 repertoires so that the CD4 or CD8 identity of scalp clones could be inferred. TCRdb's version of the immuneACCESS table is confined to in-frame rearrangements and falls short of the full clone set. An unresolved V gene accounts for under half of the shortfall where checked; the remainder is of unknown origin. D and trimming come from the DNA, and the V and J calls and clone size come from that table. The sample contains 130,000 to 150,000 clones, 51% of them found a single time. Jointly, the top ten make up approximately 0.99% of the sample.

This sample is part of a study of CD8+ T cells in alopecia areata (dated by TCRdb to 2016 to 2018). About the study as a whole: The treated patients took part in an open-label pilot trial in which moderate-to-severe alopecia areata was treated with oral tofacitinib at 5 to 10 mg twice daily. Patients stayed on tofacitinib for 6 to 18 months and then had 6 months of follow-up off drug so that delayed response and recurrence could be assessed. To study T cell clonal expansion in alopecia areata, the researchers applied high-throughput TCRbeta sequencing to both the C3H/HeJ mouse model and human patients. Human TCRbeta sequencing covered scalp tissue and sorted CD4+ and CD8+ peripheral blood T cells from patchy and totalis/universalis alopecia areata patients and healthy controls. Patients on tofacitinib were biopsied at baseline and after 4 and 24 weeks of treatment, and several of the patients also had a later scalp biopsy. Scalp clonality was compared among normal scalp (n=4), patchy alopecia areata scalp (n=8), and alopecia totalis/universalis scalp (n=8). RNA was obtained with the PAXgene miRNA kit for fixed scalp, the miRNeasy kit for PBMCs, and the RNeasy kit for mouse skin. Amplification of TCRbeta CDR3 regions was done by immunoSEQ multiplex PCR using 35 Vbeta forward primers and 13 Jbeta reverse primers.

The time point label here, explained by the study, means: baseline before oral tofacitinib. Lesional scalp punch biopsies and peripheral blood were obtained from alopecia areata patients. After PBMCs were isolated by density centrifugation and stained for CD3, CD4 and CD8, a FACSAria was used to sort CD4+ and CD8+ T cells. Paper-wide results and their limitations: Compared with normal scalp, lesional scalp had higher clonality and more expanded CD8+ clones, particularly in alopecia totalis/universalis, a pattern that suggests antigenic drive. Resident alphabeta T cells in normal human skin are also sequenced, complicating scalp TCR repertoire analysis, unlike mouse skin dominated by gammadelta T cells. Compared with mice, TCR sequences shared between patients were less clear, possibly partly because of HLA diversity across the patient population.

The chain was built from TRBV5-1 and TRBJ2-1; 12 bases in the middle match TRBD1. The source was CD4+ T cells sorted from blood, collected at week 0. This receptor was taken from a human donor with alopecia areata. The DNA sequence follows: TGCGCCAGCAGCTTGGAGGGACAGGGGGCCAATGAGCAGTTCTTC. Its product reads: CASSLEGQGANEQFF. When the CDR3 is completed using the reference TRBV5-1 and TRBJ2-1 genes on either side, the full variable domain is KAGVTQTPRYLIKTRGQQVTLSCSPISGHRSVSWYQQTPGQGLQFLFEYFSETQRNKGNFPGRFSGRQFSNSRSEMNVSTLELGDSALYLCASSLEGQGANEQFFGPGTRLTVL.